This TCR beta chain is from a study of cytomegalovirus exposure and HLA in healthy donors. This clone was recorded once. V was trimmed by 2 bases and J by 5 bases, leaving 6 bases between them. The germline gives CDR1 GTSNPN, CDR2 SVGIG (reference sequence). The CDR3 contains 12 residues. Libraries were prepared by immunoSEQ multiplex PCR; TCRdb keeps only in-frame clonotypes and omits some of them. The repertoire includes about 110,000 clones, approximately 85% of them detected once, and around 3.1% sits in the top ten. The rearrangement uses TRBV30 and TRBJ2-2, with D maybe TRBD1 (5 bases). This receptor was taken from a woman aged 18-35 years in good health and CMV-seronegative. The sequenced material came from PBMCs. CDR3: CAWSQGTGELFF. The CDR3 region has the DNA TGTGCCTGGAGTCAGGGTACCGGGGAGCTGTTTTTT.